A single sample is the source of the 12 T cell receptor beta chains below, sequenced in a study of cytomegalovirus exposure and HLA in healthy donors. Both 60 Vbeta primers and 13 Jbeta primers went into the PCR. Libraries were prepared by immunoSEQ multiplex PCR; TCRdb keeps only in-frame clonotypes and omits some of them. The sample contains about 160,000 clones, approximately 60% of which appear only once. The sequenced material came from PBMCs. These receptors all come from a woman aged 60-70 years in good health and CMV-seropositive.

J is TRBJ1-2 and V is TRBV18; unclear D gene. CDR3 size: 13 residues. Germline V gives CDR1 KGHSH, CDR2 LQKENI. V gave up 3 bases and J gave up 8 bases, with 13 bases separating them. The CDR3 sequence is CASSPAGYEGYTF. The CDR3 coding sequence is TGTGCCAGCTCACCGGCGGGGTATGAAGGCTACACCTTC. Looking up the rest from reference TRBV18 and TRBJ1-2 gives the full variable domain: NAGVMQNPRHLVRRRGQEARLRCSPMKGHSHVYWYRQLPEEGLKFMVYLQKENIIDESGMPKERFSAEFPKEGPSILRIQQVVRGDSAAYFCASSPAGYEGYTFGSGTRLTVV.

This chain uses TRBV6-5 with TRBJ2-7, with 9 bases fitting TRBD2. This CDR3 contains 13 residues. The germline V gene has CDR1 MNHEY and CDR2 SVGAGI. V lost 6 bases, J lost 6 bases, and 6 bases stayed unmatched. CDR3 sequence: CASRVAGEGEQYF. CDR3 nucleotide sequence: TGTGCCAGCAGAGTAGCGGGAGAAGGCGAGCAGTACTTC.

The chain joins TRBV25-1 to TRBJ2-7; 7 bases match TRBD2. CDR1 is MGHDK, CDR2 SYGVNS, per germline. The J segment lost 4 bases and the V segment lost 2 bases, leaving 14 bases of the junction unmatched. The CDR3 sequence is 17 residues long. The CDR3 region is CASSELHRFSGGYEQYF. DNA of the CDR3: TGTGCCAGCAGTGAACTCCATCGTTTTTCGGGGGGATACGAGCAGTACTTC.

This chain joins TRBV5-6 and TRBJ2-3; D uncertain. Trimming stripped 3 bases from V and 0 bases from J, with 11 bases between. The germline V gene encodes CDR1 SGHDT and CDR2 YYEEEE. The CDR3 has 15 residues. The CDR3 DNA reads TGTGCCAGCAGCTCGCCCCTTACTAGCACAGATACGCAGTATTTT. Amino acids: CASSSPLTSTDTQYF.

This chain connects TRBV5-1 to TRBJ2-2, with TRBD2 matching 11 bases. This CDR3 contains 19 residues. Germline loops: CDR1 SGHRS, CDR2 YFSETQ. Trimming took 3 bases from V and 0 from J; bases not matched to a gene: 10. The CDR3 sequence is CASSSPPGLADANTGELFF. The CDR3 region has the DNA TGCGCCAGCAGCTCACCCCCGGGACTAGCGGATGCGAACACCGGGGAGCTGTTTTTT.

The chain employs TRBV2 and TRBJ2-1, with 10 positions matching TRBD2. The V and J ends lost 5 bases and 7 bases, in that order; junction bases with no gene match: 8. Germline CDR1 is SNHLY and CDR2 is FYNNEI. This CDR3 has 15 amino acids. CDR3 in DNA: TGTGCCAGCAGTCAGAGCGGGAGGGCCGGGAATGAGCAGTTCTTC. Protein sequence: CASSQSGRAGNEQFF.

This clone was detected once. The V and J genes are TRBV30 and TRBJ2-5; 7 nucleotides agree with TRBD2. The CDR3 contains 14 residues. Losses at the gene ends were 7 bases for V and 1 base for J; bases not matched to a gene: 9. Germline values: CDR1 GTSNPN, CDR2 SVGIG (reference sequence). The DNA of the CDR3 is TGTGCCTCCGCAGCGGGACTTTCCCAAGAGACCCAGTACTTC. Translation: CASAAGLSQETQYF.

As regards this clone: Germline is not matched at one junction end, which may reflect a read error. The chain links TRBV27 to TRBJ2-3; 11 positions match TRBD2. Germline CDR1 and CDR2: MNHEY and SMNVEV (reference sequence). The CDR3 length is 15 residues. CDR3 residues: CVSSFTSGGTDTQYF. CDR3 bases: TGCGTCAGCAGTTTTACTAGCGGGGGAACAGATACGCAGTATTTT.

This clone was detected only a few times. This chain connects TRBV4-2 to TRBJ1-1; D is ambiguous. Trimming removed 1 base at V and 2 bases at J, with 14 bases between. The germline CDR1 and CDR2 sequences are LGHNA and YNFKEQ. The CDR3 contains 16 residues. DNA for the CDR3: TGTGCCAGCAGCCAAGGGGTGTTGGGCAGCAACACTGAAGCTTTCTTT. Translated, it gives CASSQGVLGSNTEAFF.

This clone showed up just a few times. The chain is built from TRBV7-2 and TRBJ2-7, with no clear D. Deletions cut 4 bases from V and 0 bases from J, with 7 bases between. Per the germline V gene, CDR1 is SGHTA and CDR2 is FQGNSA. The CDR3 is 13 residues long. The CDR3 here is CASSSDFSYEQYF. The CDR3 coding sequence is TGTGCCAGCAGCTCTGACTTCTCCTACGAGCAGTACTTC. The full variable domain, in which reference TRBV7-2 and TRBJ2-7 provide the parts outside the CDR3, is GAGVSQSPSNKVTEKGKDVELRCDPISGHTALYWYRQSLGQGLEFLIYFQGNSAPDKSGLPSDRFSAERTGGSVSTLTIQRTQQEDSAVYLCASSSDFSYEQYFGPGTRLTVT.

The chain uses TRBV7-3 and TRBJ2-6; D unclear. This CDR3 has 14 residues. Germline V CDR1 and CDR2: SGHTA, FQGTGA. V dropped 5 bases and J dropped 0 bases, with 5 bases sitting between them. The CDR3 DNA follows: TGTGCCAGCAGCCCCCGCTCTGGGGCCAACGTCCTGACTTTC. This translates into CASSPRSGANVLTF.

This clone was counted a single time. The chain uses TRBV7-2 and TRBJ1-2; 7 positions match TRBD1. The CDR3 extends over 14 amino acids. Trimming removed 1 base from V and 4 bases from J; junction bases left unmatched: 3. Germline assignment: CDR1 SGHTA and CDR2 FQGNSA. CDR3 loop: CASSLGTGAYGYTF. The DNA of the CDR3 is TGTGCCAGCAGCTTAGGAACAGGGGCCTATGGCTACACCTTC.